This T cell receptor (beta chain) was captured by sequencing in a study of identical twins. This clonotype came up many times. V was pared by 5 bases and J by 2 bases, with 8 bases of the junction left unmatched. The CDR3 consists of 16 residues. A universal primer binding site was introduced by template switching. The final cDNA contained unique molecular identifiers. One entry per CDR3 protein results from TCRdb running MiXCR on the 5' RACE reads. The table has approximately 530,000 distinct CDR3 sequences, 20% to 25% seen once; the top ten hold 0.4% to 0.6%. This sample also appeared in a second study, on yellow fever vaccine responses in identical twins. From that report: Among the twins, the vaccine T cell response reportedly seemed partly convergent and partly personalized.

The J gene is TRBJ2-3, the V gene TRBV12-3 or TRBV12-4; 9 bases match TRBD2. The origin of this receptor is a woman between 18 and 29 years old in good health. Sequencing was carried out using CD4+ T cells sorted from blood. The chain's CDR3 is CASSPRGTSLTDTQYF. The DNA of the CDR3 is TGTGCCAGCAGTCCCCGAGGGACTAGCCTCACAGATACGCAGTATTTT.